These 22 T cell receptor beta chains originate from one sample sequenced in a study of shared clonotypes between healthy human individuals. CD45RO negativity and positive selection for CCR7 defined naive CD8 cells, a population that excluded terminally differentiated effector memory CD45RA+ cells. The table came from immunoSEQ multiplex PCR; TCRdb's copy has only in-frame clones and leaves some out. The profile shows around 2.1 million clones, more than 85% of them singletons. Material: naive CD8+ T cells from PBMCs. These receptors were taken from a man younger than 30 in good health. Some clones in this sample may be carry-over from other donors' samples.

The chain uses TRBV9 and TRBJ1-5; D is undetermined. CDR3 length equals 15 residues. Germline CDR1 and CDR2: SGDLS and YYNGEE. Trimming pared 0 bases from V and 3 bases from J, leaving 10 bases between. The CDR3 spells CASSVEGRPNQPQHF. In nucleotides, the CDR3 is TGTGCCAGCAGCGTAGAAGGCAGGCCCAATCAGCCCCAGCATTTT.

The gene calls are TRBV27 and TRBJ2-7; 7 bases are shared with TRBD1. This CDR3 spans 14 amino acids. With 2 bases clipped from V and 2 bases from J, the junction kept 3 bases outside the gene matches. Germline V gene data show CDR1 as MNHEY and CDR2 as SMNVEV (reference sequence). Here the CDR3 DNA reads TGTGCCAGCAGTTTAGCCAGGGGGACCTACGAGCAGTACTTC. This gives the protein CASSLARGTYEQYF.

V usage is TRBV28 and J usage is TRBJ2-7; possible D gene TRBD1, 6 bases. In germline, CDR1 is MDHEN, CDR2 SYDVKM. The CDR3 totals 14 residues. Trimming stripped 3 bases from V and 5 bases from J, with 14 bases between. CDR3 sequence reads: CASSFDNRDHEQYF. CDR3 sequence (DNA): TGTGCCAGCAGTTTCGATAACAGGGACCACGAGCAGTACTTC. Full variable domain (missing parts from reference TRBV28 and TRBJ2-7): DVKVTQSSRYLVKRTGEKVFLECVQDMDHENMFWYRQDPGLGLRLIYFSYDVKMKEKGDIPEGYSVSREKKERFSLILESASTNQTSMYLCASSFDNRDHEQYFGPGTRLTVT.

The rearrangement links TRBV21-1 to TRBJ1-1. TRBV21-1 is a documented pseudogene. The CDR3 covers 15 residues. The CDR3 loop reads CASSLRKEGDTEAFF. CDR3 DNA sequence: TGTGCCAGCAGCCTAAGAAAAGAGGGAGATACTGAAGCTTTCTTT.

The rearrangement uses TRBV9 and TRBJ2-1; TRBD2 aligns across 8 bases. V gave up 3 bases and J gave up 8 bases; unmatched junction bases: 10. Germline CDR1 reads SGDLS; CDR2 reads YYNGEE. The CDR3 loop spans 15 amino acids. CDR3 sequence (DNA): TGTGCCAGCAGCGCCTCGGGACTAGTCCGTTATGAGCAGTTCTTC. Protein: CASSASGLVRYEQFF.

A few counts support this clone. This sample also contains other DNA sequences that code for the same CDR3. The chain joins TRBV15 to TRBJ2-3; D remains ambiguous. Germline loops: CDR1 LNHNV, CDR2 YYDKDF (reference sequence). V was pared by 8 bases and J by 6 bases, with 6 bases between. This CDR3 is built from 10 residues. This CDR3 reads CATGKDTQYF. The DNA of the CDR3 is TGTGCCACCGGGAAGGATACGCAGTATTTT.

The rearrangement links TRBV27 to TRBJ2-2, with D maybe TRBD1 (6 bases). This CDR3 contains 18 residues. V lost 2 bases to trimming and J lost 5 bases, with 21 bases between them. The germline V gene encodes CDR1 MNHEY and CDR2 SMNVEV (reference sequence). As DNA, the CDR3 is TGTGCCAGCAGTTTACGAGCCTTAACAAGAGGGGGTACCGGGGAGCTGTTTTTT. It is translated as CASSLRALTRGGTGELFF.

The V and J genes are TRBV5-3 and TRBJ2-3; weak D call: TRBD2 (6 bases). Being an ORF, TRBV5-3 has a function that is uncertain. Trimming left V 2 bases short and J 2 bases short, with 15 bases between. There are 16 residues in the CDR3. The CDR3 DNA follows: TGTGCCAGAAGCTTTGATCGGCGGGACTCCACAGATACGCAGTATTTT. Encoded protein: CARSFDRRDSTDTQYF.

This clone was observed once. The chain couples TRBV18 to TRBJ2-5; D is possibly TRBD1 (6 bases). The CDR3 covers 15 residues. The ends were cut back, 4 bases at V and 5 bases at J, with 17 bases in the middle. CDR1 is KGHSH and CDR2 is LQKENI in the germline V gene. CDR3 residues: CASSRTLTGEETQYF. The CDR3 bases are TGTGCCAGCTCACGAACCTTGACAGGAGAGGAGACCCAGTACTTC.

V usage is TRBV11-2 and J usage is TRBJ1-5; D not resolved. Germline V CDR1 and CDR2: SGHAT, FQNNGV. This CDR3 is built from 13 residues. V shed 1 base and J shed 9 bases, with 10 bases lying between them. CDR3 amino acids: CASSLAPVRPQHF. The CDR3 coding sequence is TGTGCCAGCAGCTTAGCCCCCGTTCGGCCCCAGCATTTT. The full variable domain, completed using reference TRBV11-2 and TRBJ1-5, is EAGVAQSPRYKIIEKRQSVAFWCNPISGHATLYWYQQILGQGPKLLIQFQNNGVVDDSQLPKDRFSAERLKGVDSTLKIQPAKLEDSAVYLCASSLAPVRPQHFGDGTRLSIL.

This clone was detected only once. The chain recombines TRBV5-4 with TRBJ2-7; D not resolved. V lost 0 bases to trimming and J lost 0 bases, with 10 bases between them. The CDR3 covers 15 residues. CDR1 and CDR2 (germline): SGHNT, YYREEE (reference sequence). The CDR3 DNA follows: TGTGCCAGCAGCTTGGGACGGTCCCTCTCCTACGAGCAGTACTTC. This translates into CASSLGRSLSYEQYF.

The genes are TRBV30 and TRBJ1-2; D is possibly TRBD1 (6 bases). Trimming left V 3 bases short and J 7 bases short, with 18 bases between. The CDR3 is 14 amino acids. Per germline, CDR1 GTSNPN and CDR2 SVGIG (reference sequence). This chain's CDR3 is CAWSAVVGHRGYTF. For the CDR3, the DNA is TGTGCCTGGAGCGCCGTCGTGGGACATCGTGGCTACACCTTC.

J is TRBJ2-2 and V is TRBV9; tentative D call: TRBD2 (5 bases). Germline V gene lookup returns CDR1 SGDLS and CDR2 YYNGEE. The CDR3 is made up of 15 amino acids. Trimming took off 0 bases at V and 0 bases at J, with 6 bases between the two ends. The CDR3 sequence is CASSVEDSNTGELFF. Written as DNA, the CDR3 is TGTGCCAGCAGCGTAGAGGACTCGAACACCGGGGAGCTGTTTTTT.

This clone was detected a few times. The J gene is TRBJ1-4, the V gene TRBV15; no firm D call. The CDR3 consists of 13 residues. Per germline, CDR1 LNHNV and CDR2 YYDKDF (reference sequence). V lost 7 bases to trimming and J lost 0 bases, with 6 bases between them. The CDR3 loop is CATTGATNEKLFF. The CDR3 DNA sequence: TGTGCCACCACCGGAGCAACTAATGAAAAACTGTTTTTT.

The chain recombines TRBV7-6 with TRBJ2-3; 7 nucleotides match TRBD1. In germline, CDR1 is SGHVS, CDR2 FNYEAQ. Trimming removed 1 base from V and 4 bases from J; junction bases left unmatched: 8. The CDR3 sequence is 16 residues long. The CDR3 reads CASSLERQGVSDTQYF. CDR3 DNA sequence: TGTGCCAGCAGCTTAGAGAGACAGGGTGTCTCAGATACGCAGTATTTT.

This rearrangement joins TRBV5-4 to TRBJ1-2; D is possibly TRBD1 (6 bases). The germline CDR1 and CDR2 sequences are SGHNT and YYREEE (reference sequence). The CDR3 covers 14 residues. The V gene lost 4 bases and the J gene lost 8 bases, with 18 bases spanning the gap. The CDR3 region is CASSPRNRDSGYTF. DNA of the CDR3: TGTGCCAGCAGCCCCAGAAACAGGGATAGCGGCTACACCTTC. The full variable domain, its missing parts supplied by reference TRBV5-4 and TRBJ1-2, is ETGVTQSPTHLIKTRGQQVTLRCSSQSGHNTVSWYQQALGQGPQFIFQYYREEENGRGNFPPRFSGLQFPNYSSELNVNALELDDSALYLCASSPRNRDSGYTFGSGTRLTVV.

The chain couples TRBV6-1 to TRBJ2-7; perhaps D is TRBD1 or TRBD2 (6 bases each). V was cut by 6 bases and J by 0 bases, with 12 bases left in between. The germline V gene encodes CDR1 MNHNS and CDR2 SASEGT. The CDR3 is 14 residues long. DNA of the CDR3: TGTGCCAGCAGCGGGGGCAGAGACTCCTACGAGCAGTACTTC. It is translated as CASSGGRDSYEQYF.

This chain joins TRBV19 and TRBJ2-7; D possibly matches TRBD1 or TRBD2 (5 bases each). V was trimmed by 4 bases and J by 1 base, leaving 14 bases between them. The germline V gene encodes CDR1 LNHDA and CDR2 SQIVND (reference sequence). The CDR3 spans 15 residues. The CDR3 here is CASSRDGPASYEQYF. DNA of the CDR3: TGTGCCAGTAGTAGGGACGGGCCGGCATCCTACGAGCAGTACTTC.

Notes on this clone: Other DNA sequences of this sample code for an identical CDR3. The V gene is TRBV27, the J gene TRBJ1-5; D is unclear. V was pared by 6 bases and J by 0 bases, with 9 bases between. Germline lookup yields CDR1 MNHEY and CDR2 SMNVEV (reference sequence). This CDR3 is built from 14 residues. The CDR3 loop is CASSLGYSNQPQHF. Written as DNA, the CDR3 is TGTGCCAGCAGCTTAGGGTATAGCAATCAGCCCCAGCATTTT.

The chain has TRBV19 and TRBJ2-7; possible D gene TRBD1, 6 bases. Per the germline V gene, CDR1 is LNHDA and CDR2 is SQIVND (reference sequence). This CDR3 has 13 amino acids. The V end was cut by 9 bases, the J end by 4 bases, with 16 bases between. The CDR3: CASSAGTPYEQYF. CDR3 in DNA: TGTGCCAGCAGCGCCGGGACACCTTACGAGCAGTACTTC.

V usage is TRBV7-8 and J usage is TRBJ1-1; 10 bases match TRBD1. J lost 6 bases, V lost 6 bases, and 7 bases had no gene match. This CDR3 is built from 14 residues. CDR1 is SGHVS, CDR2 FQNEAQ, per germline. The CDR3 nucleotides are TGTGCCAGCAGACCCGGACAGGGGGTCCCTGAAGCTTTCTTT. Residues: CASRPGQGVPEAFF.

The chain carries TRBV19 and TRBJ2-1; D gene uncertain. Trimming removed 8 bases from V and 4 bases from J, with 0 bases in between. CDR1 is LNHDA and CDR2 is SQIVND in the germline V gene (reference sequence). The CDR3 length is 9 residues. CDR3 DNA sequence: TGTGCCAGTTACAATGAGCAGTTCTTC. Translation gives CASYNEQFF.